The next 21 T cell receptor beta chains were all read from a single sample in a study of CD8+CD57+ T cells in acquired aplastic anemia. Both TCR beta VDJ combination and CDR3 sequence profiling were carried out. Genomic DNA was the template for this profiling. TCRdb reanalysed the reads using MiXCR and keeps one entry per CDR3 protein. Of approximately 380,000 distinct CDR3 sequences listed, under 80% are singletons. Sequencing input: sorted CD4+, CD8+, or CD8+CD57+ T cells (not recorded which) from PBMCs. These receptors all come from a human donor in good health, serving as a control.

The chain joins TRBV12-3 or TRBV12-4 to TRBJ2-5; 7 nucleotides align to TRBD2. Germline trimming cut 5 bases from V and 5 bases from J; bases unmatched to any gene: 8. CDR3 length equals 14 residues. CDR3 nucleotide sequence: TGTGCCAGCAGTCCCAGGACTAGTGGGGAGACCCAGTACTTC. Amino acids: CASSPRTSGETQYF.

Comment on this clonotype: At one end, the junction sequence differs from germline, possibly due to a read error. In DNA, the CDR3 is TGTGCCATTAGTGAGGGGAACACTGAAGCTTTCTTT. This encodes CAISEGNTEAFF. V is TRBV10-3 and J is TRBJ1-1; unclear D gene. This CDR3 region has 12 residues. Germline lookup yields CDR1 ENHRY and CDR2 SYGVKD.

As to this clonotype: One end of the junction does not line up with germline, which may come from a read error. The CDR3: CGATEAGTDTQYF. CDR3 DNA: TGCGGTGCTACGGAAGCGGGGACAGATACGCAGTATTTT. The chain carries TRBV20-1 and TRBJ2-3, with 7 bases fitting TRBD2. The germline CDR1 and CDR2 sequences are DFQATT and SNEGSKA (reference sequence). The CDR3 is 13 amino acids.

This clonotype was seen more than once but under ten times. The chain combines TRBV19 with TRBJ2-3; 13 bases map to TRBD2. Trimming cost V 4 bases and J 4 bases; bases outside gene matches: 5. CDR1 LNHDA and CDR2 SQIVND come from the germline V gene (reference sequence). The CDR3 runs 16 residues. This CDR3 is CASSTGLAGEPDTQYF. The CDR3 coding sequence is TGTGCCAGTAGTACAGGACTAGCGGGGGAGCCAGATACGCAGTATTTT.

The chain uses TRBV5-4 and TRBJ2-6; D not certain. Germline V lookup: CDR1 SGHNT, CDR2 YYREEE (reference sequence). The CDR3 loop spans 15 amino acids. The V end lost 0 bases, the J end lost 4 bases, and 8 bases lay between the germline ends. CDR3 bases: TGTGCCAGCAGCTTGGGTCCAGCGGGGGCCAACGTCCTGACTTTC. Encoded protein: CASSLGPAGANVLTF.

This clonotype was recorded only once. This sequence joins TRBV12-3 or TRBV12-4 and TRBJ2-7; 8 positions agree with TRBD1. The CDR3 spans 14 residues. With 7 bases clipped from V and 4 bases from J, the junction kept 9 bases outside the gene matches. CDR3 sequence: CASTSTGGGYEQYF. For the CDR3, the DNA is TGTGCCAGCACCTCAACAGGGGGTGGATACGAGCAGTACTTC.

The V call is TRBV7-8, the J call TRBJ1-2, with D possibly TRBD1 on 6 matching bases. The CDR3 is made up of 18 amino acids. V was trimmed by 5 bases and J by 0 bases, leaving 22 bases between them. Germline V gene lookup returns CDR1 SGHVS and CDR2 FQNEAQ. The CDR3 coding sequence is TGTGCCAGCAGCCAGCAGACAGGTGCATACGGATCTAACTATGGCTACACCTTC. This translates into CASSQQTGAYGSNYGYTF.

V is TRBV19 and J is TRBJ2-3; no definite D call. The CDR3 is 15 residues long. Germline-derived CDR1 and CDR2 are LNHDA and SQIVND (reference sequence). The V and J ends lost 9 bases and 7 bases respectively, with 23 bases between them. The CDR3 DNA sequence: TGTGCCAGCCACGCGGCTACGGCGCCCGCAAATACGCAGTATTTT. This translates into CASHAATAPANTQYF.

V usage is TRBV7-9 and J usage is TRBJ2-7, with 7 bases identical to TRBD2. Germline V gene sequence: CDR1 SEHNR, CDR2 FQNEAQ (reference sequence). The CDR3 runs to 20 residues. V dropped 5 bases and J dropped 2; count of bases not matched to a gene: 24. The CDR3 loop reads CASSPPSMRGSTYPAYEQYF. The CDR3 DNA reads as TGTGCCAGCAGCCCCCCTTCCATGCGGGGGTCTACTTACCCCGCCTACGAGCAGTACTTC. Full variable domain (rest looked up from reference TRBV7-9 and TRBJ2-7): DTGVSQNPRHKITKRGQNVTFRCDPISEHNRLYWYRQTLGQGPEFLTYFQNEAQLEKSRLLSDRFSAERPKGSFSTLEIQRTEQGDSAMYLCASSPPSMRGSTYPAYEQYFGPGTRLTVT.

Regarding this clonotype: No DNA is shown, since the ends of the CDR3 on it are uncertain; the CDR3 is the one TCRdb lists. The chain joins TRBV7-6 to TRBJ2-5; the DNA was not compared with TRBD2, the D call given in the table. The CDR3 is 15 residues long, counting both termini. CDR1 is SGHVS, CDR2 FNYEAQ, per germline. This CDR3 is CASSPGVGEQFFGYF.

Points on this clonotype: The limits of the CDR3 on the DNA are not certain, so only TCRdb's listed CDR3 is given. The genes are TRBV12-3 or TRBV12-4 and TRBJ2-7; the table names TRBD1, a call not compared with the DNA. The CDR3 numbers 21 amino acids, ends counted. CDR3 in amino acids: CDSSFYICSASMAGATYEQYF.

At least ten counts were recorded for this clonotype. The rearrangement joins TRBV6-6 to TRBJ2-1; D is uncertain. Germline V gene data show CDR1 as MNHNY and CDR2 as SVGAGI (reference sequence). Trimming took off 5 bases at V and 8 bases at J, with 16 bases between the two ends. CDR3 size: 14 residues. CDR3 sequence (DNA): TGTGCCAGCAGTCCGGCCCTCTATCGCTATGAGCAGTTCTTC. Translated, it gives CASSPALYRYEQFF.

The V and J genes are TRBV10-3 and TRBJ1-1, with no clear D. V lost 3 bases, J lost 7 bases, and 12 bases lay in between. The CDR3 sequence is 13 residues long. Germline V CDR1 and CDR2: ENHRY, SYGVKD. The DNA of the CDR3 is TGTGCCATCAGTGAACAGAACCTAGATGAAGCTTTCTTT. It encodes CAISEQNLDEAFF.

The rearrangement uses TRBV2 and TRBJ1-1; TRBD1 matches 9 bases. V was pared by 6 bases and J by 4 bases, with 9 bases of the junction left unmatched. Germline CDR1 SNHLY, CDR2 FYNNEI. The CDR3 has 15 amino acids. The CDR3 bases are TGTGCCAGCAGGGCAACGGGACAGGGTGGCACTGAAGCTTTCTTT. This encodes CASRATGQGGTEAFF.

Comment on this clonotype: At one of its ends the junction is not consistent with the germline gene, which may arise from a read error. The rearrangement links TRBV7-2 to TRBJ1-4; maybe TRBD1 (5 bases). CDR1 SGHTA and CDR2 FQGNSA come from the germline V gene. The CDR3 is 14 amino acids. This CDR3 is CASSLERGDQGVIF. In DNA, the CDR3 is TGTGCCAGCAGCTTAGAGCGGGGGGACCAAGGAGTGATTTTT.

This sequence joins TRBV12-3 or TRBV12-4 and TRBJ1-2; D is perhaps TRBD1 (5 bases). The CDR3 consists of 12 residues. Trimming removed 3 bases from V and 4 bases from J, with 6 bases in between. As DNA, the CDR3 is TGTGCCAGCAGTTTGACAGTCTATGGCTACACCTTC. Translation: CASSLTVYGYTF.

The chain links TRBV7-3 to TRBJ2-3; D unresolved. The J call may be faulty, since TRBJ1-5 better matches the DNA end. This CDR3 has 13 residues. Germline CDR1 is SGHTA and CDR2 is FQGTGA. In DNA form, the CDR3 reads TGTGCCAGCAGCTTTTCGGGCACAGATACGCAGCATTTT. Translated, it gives CASSFSGTDTQHF.

V is TRBV7-3 and J is TRBJ2-7, with D possibly being TRBD1 or TRBD2 (5 bases each). The CDR3 runs 18 residues. Trimming cost V 6 bases and J 2 bases, with 26 bases left between them. The germline CDR1 and CDR2 sequences are SGHTA and FQGTGA. CDR3 in DNA: TGTGCCAGCAGTGACGCGGGTCGGGCGGTAGGGGCCACCTACGAGCAGTACTTC. Residues: CASSDAGRAVGATYEQYF.

Notes on this clonotype: Compared with germline, one end of the junction differs, possibly owing to a read error. The rearrangement links TRBV27 to TRBJ2-3, with D tentatively TRBD1 or TRBD2 (5 bases each). CDR1 is MNHEY and CDR2 is SMNVEV in the germline V gene (reference sequence). The CDR3 is 15 amino acids. This CDR3 reads CVSKGTTESTDTQYF. In DNA form, the CDR3 reads TGTGTCAGCAAAGGGACCACCGAAAGCACAGATACGCAGTATTTT.

Turning to this clonotype: Without the conserved terminal phenylalanine or tryptophan, this CDR3 likely stems from a read error. The V gene is TRBV7-3, the J gene TRBJ2-1; TRBD1 aligns across 9 bases. The CDR3 totals 14 residues. CDR1 and CDR2 (germline): SGHTA, FQGTGA. The CDR3: CATSLWTGDNEQFL. The CDR3 DNA follows: TGTGCCACCAGCCTATGGACAGGGGACAATGAGCAGTTCCTC.

Many counts were recorded for this clonotype. V is TRBV7-2 and J is TRBJ2-1, with D perhaps matching TRBD1 (6 bases). V was trimmed by 4 bases and J by 5 bases, leaving 15 bases between them. Germline V CDR1 and CDR2: SGHTA, FQGNSA. There are 15 residues in the CDR3. The CDR3 DNA is TGTGCCAGCAGCTCCCAGGGGTATCAGGACAATGAGCAGTTCTTC. The encoded protein is CASSSQGYQDNEQFF.